Below, one T cell receptor (beta chain) is given with its context. Its matching antigen is unknown. Every donor provided 9.5 to 10 milliliters of peripheral blood. This CDR3 has 13 amino acids. Germline assignment: CDR1 KGHSH and CDR2 LQKENI. V was shortened by 3 bases and J by 7 bases, with 10 bases between the two germline ends. These data originate in a study of blood T cells in healthy people across ages. Study-wide points: In older individuals, TCR beta diversity per million T cells was lower, falling roughly linearly with age. Correlation between TCR beta diversity and naive T cell percentage was strong.

A second roughly 7 to 11 cycle PCR used barcoded and J-beta primers. All cDNA molecules were each tagged by a template-switch adaptor with 12 random nucleotides. Using its own MiXCR run on the 5' RACE reads, TCRdb lists one record per CDR3 protein. The repertoire holds hundreds of thousands of distinct CDR3 sequences, with 45% to 60% as singletons. This chain joins TRBV18 and TRBJ1-5; no firm D call. The clonotype originates from a woman aged 80 or over in good health. The specimen sequenced was blood. The CDR3 DNA sequence: TGTGCCAGCTCACCCACTTACCGGCAGCCCCAGCATTTT. Its translation is CASSPTYRQPQHF.